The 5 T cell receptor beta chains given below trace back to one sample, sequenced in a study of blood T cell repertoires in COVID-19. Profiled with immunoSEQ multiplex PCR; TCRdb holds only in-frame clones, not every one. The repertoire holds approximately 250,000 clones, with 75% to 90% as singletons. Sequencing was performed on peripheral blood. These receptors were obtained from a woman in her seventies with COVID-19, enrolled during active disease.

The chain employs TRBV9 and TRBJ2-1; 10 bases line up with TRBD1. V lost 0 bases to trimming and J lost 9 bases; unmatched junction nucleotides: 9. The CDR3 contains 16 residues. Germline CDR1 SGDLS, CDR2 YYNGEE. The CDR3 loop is CASSVGGGTGAREQFF. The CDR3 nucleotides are TGTGCCAGCAGCGTAGGTGGGGGGACAGGGGCGCGTGAGCAGTTCTTC.

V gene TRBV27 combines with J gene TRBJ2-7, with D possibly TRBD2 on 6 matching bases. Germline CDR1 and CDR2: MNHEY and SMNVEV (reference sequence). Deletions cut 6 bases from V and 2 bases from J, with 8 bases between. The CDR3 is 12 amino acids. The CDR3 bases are TGTGCCAGCAGAGGGACTCCCTACGAGCAGTACTTC. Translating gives CASRGTPYEQYF.

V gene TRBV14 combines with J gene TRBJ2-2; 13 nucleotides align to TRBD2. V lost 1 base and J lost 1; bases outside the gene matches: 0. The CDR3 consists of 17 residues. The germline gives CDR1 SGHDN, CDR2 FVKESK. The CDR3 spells CASSQGLAGGNTGELFF. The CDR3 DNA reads TGTGCCAGCAGCCAAGGACTAGCGGGAGGGAACACCGGGGAGCTGTTTTTT.

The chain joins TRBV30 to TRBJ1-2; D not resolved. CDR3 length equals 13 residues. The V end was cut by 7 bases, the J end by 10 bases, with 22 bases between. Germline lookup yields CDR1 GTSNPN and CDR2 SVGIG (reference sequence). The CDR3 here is CASGGPGGGDYTF. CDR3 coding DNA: TGTGCCTCTGGAGGGCCGGGCGGCGGTGACTACACCTTC.

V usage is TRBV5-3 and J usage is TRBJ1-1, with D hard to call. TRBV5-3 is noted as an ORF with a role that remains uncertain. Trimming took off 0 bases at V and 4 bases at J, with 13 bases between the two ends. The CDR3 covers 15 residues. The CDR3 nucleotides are TGTGCCAGAAGCTTGGGGGTAGGAGGGAGCACTGAAGCTTTCTTT. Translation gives CARSLGVGGSTEAFF.